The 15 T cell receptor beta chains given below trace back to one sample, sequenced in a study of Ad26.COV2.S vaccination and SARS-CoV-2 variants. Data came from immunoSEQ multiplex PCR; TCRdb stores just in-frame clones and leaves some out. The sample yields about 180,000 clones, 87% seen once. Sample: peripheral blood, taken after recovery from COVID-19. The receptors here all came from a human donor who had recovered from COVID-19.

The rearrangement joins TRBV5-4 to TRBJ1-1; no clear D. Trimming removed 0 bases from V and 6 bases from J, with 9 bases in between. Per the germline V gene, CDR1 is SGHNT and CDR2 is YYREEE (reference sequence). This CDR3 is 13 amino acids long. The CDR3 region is CASSLGGLAEAFF. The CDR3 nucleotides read TGTGCCAGCAGCTTGGGCGGGTTAGCTGAAGCTTTCTTT.

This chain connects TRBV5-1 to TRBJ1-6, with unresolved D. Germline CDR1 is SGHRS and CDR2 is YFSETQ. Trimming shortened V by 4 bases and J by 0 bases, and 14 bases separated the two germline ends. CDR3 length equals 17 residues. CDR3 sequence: CASSTDGFSSYNSPLHF. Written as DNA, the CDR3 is TGCGCCAGCAGCACGGACGGCTTTAGCTCCTATAATTCACCCCTCCACTTT.

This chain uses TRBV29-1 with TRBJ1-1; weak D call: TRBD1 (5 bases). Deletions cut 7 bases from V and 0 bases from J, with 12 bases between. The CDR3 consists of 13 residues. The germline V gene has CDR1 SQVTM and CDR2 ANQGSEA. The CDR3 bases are TGCAGCGCCCAGGGCATAATGAACACTGAAGCTTTCTTT. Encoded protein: CSAQGIMNTEAFF.

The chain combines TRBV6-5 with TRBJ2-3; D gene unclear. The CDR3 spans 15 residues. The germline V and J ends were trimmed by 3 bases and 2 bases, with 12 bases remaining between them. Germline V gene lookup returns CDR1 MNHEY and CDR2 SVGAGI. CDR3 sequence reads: CASSYEPSATDTQYF. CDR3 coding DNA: TGTGCCAGCAGTTATGAGCCCTCGGCCACAGATACGCAGTATTTT.

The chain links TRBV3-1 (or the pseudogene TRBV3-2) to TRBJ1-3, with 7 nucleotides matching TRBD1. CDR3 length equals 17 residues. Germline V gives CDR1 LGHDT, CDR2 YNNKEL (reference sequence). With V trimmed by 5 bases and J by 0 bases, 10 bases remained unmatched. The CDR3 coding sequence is TGTGCCAGCAGCGGCGACAGGGCCGTTATCTCTGGAAACACCATATATTTT. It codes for CASSGDRAVISGNTIYF.

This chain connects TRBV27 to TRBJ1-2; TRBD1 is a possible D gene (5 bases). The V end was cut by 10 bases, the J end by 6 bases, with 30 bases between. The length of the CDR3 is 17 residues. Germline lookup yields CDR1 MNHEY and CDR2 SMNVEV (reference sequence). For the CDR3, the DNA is TGTGCCACTCCGGACCCCCAACAGGAGCGCCGTCCCCATGGCTACACCTTC. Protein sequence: CATPDPQQERRPHGYTF.

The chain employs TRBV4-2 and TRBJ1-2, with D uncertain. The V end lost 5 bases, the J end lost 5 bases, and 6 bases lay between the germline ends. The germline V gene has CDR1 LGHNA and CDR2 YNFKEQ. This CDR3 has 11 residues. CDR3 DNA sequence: TGTGCCAGCAGCGGGGATTATGGCTACACCTTC. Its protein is CASSGDYGYTF.

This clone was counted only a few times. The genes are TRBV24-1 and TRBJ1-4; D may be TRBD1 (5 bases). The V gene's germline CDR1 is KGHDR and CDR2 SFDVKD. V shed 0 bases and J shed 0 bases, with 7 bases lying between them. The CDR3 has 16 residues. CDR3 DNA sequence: TGTGCCACCAGTGATTTGCCGACAGCAACTAATGAAAAACTGTTTTTT. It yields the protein CATSDLPTATNEKLFF.

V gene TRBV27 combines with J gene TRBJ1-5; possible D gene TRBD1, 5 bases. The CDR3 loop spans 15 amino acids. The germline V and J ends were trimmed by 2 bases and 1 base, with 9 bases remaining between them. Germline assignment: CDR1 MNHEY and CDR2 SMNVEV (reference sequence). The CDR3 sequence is CASSLLGVSNQPQHF. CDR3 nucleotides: TGTGCCAGCAGTTTACTAGGGGTGAGCAATCAGCCCCAGCATTTT.

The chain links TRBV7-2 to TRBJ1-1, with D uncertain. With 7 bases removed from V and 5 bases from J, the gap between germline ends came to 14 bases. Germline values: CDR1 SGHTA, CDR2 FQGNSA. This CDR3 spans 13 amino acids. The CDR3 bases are TGTGCCAGCACCCCACCCGTAGGGACTGAAGCTTTCTTT. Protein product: CASTPPVGTEAFF.

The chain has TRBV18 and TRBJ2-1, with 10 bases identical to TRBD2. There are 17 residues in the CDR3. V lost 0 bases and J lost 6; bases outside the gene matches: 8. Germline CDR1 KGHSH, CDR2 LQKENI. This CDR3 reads CASSPPQGTSEANEQFF. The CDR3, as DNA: TGTGCCAGCTCACCACCGCAGGGGACTAGCGAGGCCAATGAGCAGTTCTTC.

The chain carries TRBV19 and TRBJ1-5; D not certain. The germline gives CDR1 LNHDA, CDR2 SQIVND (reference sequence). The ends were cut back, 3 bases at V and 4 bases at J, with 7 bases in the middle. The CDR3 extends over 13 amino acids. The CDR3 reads CASSMAPNQPQHF. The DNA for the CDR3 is TGTGCCAGTAGTATGGCTCCAAATCAGCCCCAGCATTTT.

CDR3 sequence (DNA): TGTGCCACTAGAACGAACGTCTACGAGCAGTACTTC. It encodes CATRTNVYEQYF. The chain recombines TRBV27 with TRBJ2-7; no reliable D call. CDR3 length: 12 amino acids. Trimming shortened V by 10 bases and J by 3 bases, and 13 bases separated the two germline ends. Germline loops: CDR1 MNHEY, CDR2 SMNVEV (reference sequence).

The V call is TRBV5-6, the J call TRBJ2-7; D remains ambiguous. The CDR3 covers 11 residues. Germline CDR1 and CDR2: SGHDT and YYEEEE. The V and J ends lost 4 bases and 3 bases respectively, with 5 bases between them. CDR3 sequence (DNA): TGTGCCAGCAGCCGCCGCTACGAGCAGTACTTC. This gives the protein CASSRRYEQYF.

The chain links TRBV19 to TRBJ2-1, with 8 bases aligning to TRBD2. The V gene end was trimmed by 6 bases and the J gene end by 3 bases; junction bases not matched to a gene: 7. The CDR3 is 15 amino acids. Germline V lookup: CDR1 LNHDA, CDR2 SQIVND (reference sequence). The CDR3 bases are TGTGCCAGTAGAGTTACCGGGACTAGCTACAATGAGCAGTTCTTC. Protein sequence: CASRVTGTSYNEQFF.